These 12 T cell receptor beta chains originate from one sample sequenced in a study of blood T cell repertoires in COVID-19. Sequencing was performed with immunoSEQ multiplex PCR; in TCRdb, only in-frame clones are kept and a portion is missing. The sample comprises approximately 140,000 clones, 80% to 85% of which are singletons, and less than 50% rests with the top ten. Sequenced sample: peripheral blood. Every receptor here comes from a human donor in a cohort sampled during active COVID-19.

The J gene is TRBJ1-1, the V gene TRBV5-6; 7 bases map to TRBD1. The CDR3 is 14 amino acids. The germline CDR1 and CDR2 sequences are SGHDT and YYEEEE. V dropped 4 bases and J dropped 6; count of bases not matched to a gene: 9. The CDR3 nucleotides read TGTGCCAGCAGCGCGACAGGGACGCTATCTGAAGCTTTCTTT. Translated: CASSATGTLSEAFF. The full variable domain, its missing parts supplied by reference TRBV5-6 and TRBJ1-1, is DAGVTQSPTHLIKTRGQQVTLRCSPKSGHDTVSWYQQALGQGPQFIFQYYEEEERQRGNFPDRFSGHQFPNYSSELNVNALLLGDSALYLCASSATGTLSEAFFGQGTRLTVV.

The chain combines TRBV4-3 with TRBJ2-7; 13 bases match TRBD2. Per germline, CDR1 LGHNA and CDR2 YSLEER. J was trimmed by 3 bases and V by 2 bases; bases with no gene match: 7. The CDR3 is 17 amino acids. In DNA, the CDR3 is TGCGCCAGCAGCCAAACACTAGCGGGGGGGTTTAGCTACGAGCAGTACTTC. Its translation is CASSQTLAGGFSYEQYF.

This chain connects TRBV29-1 to TRBJ2-3, with 7 positions matching TRBD2. This CDR3 has 15 residues. V shed 4 bases and J 1 base; nucleotides not matched to a gene: 8. Germline CDR1 and CDR2: SQVTM and ANQGSEA. The CDR3 sequence is CSVVPSGDGTDTQYF. The CDR3 coding sequence is TGCAGCGTTGTTCCCAGCGGGGACGGCACAGATACGCAGTATTTT.

This chain joins TRBV3-1 (or the pseudogene TRBV3-2) and TRBJ1-2, with a possible D match to TRBD1 (5 bases). The CDR3 contains 14 residues. Trimming removed 0 bases from V and 3 bases from J, with 8 bases in between. Per germline, CDR1 LGHDT and CDR2 YNNKEL (reference sequence). The CDR3, as DNA: TGTGCCAGCAGCCAAGATCGGGGGGACTATGGCTACACCTTC. Translating gives CASSQDRGDYGYTF.

The sample holds one count of this clone. The chain couples TRBV7-2 to TRBJ1-5; a possible D gene is TRBD1 (5 bases). CDR3 length: 13 residues. Germline CDR1 reads SGHTA; CDR2 reads FQGNSA. V was trimmed by 4 bases and J by 4 bases, leaving 8 bases between them. Here the CDR3 DNA reads TGTGCCAGCAGCTGGGGGGTAAATCAGCCCCAGCATTTT. Amino acid sequence: CASSWGVNQPQHF.

The rearrangement links TRBV11-3 to TRBJ1-6; no clear D. V gave up 2 bases and J gave up 14 bases, with 13 bases separating them. Germline V gene sequence: CDR1 SGHNT, CDR2 YENEEA. CDR3 length: 13 amino acids. The CDR3 loop reads CASSLRAAPSLHF. In DNA form, the CDR3 reads TGTGCCAGCAGCTTACGAGCGGCCCCTTCCCTCCACTTT.

The V and J genes are TRBV6-1 and TRBJ1-6, with D maybe TRBD1 (5 bases). CDR1 and CDR2 (germline): MNHNS, SASEGT. Trimming took off 1 base at V and 9 bases at J, with 16 bases between the two ends. This CDR3 has 16 residues. The CDR3 protein is CASSEVGLVGVSPLHF. CDR3 sequence (DNA): TGTGCCAGCAGTGAAGTGGGACTGGTGGGGGTTTCACCCCTCCACTTT.

In regard to this clone: This sample includes further DNA sequences coding for the same CDR3. The rearrangement uses TRBV19 and TRBJ1-1; TRBD1 aligns across 7 bases. The CDR3 is 14 residues long. J lost 0 bases, V lost 3 bases, and 1 base had no gene match. Germline V gene lookup returns CDR1 LNHDA and CDR2 SQIVND (reference sequence). As DNA, the CDR3 is TGTGCCAGTAGTATCGACAGGGTGAACACTGAAGCTTTCTTT. It encodes CASSIDRVNTEAFF.

Notes on this clone: Other DNA sequences in this sample translate to the same CDR3. This chain joins TRBV9 and TRBJ1-2, with D perhaps matching TRBD1 (5 bases). Germline values: CDR1 SGDLS, CDR2 YYNGEE. CDR3 length: 13 residues. V gave up 4 bases and J gave up 2 bases, with 9 bases separating them. This CDR3 reads CASSPTANYGYTF. Written as DNA, the CDR3 is TGTGCCAGCAGCCCGACAGCAAACTATGGCTACACCTTC.

The chain has TRBV18 and TRBJ1-2, with 7 bases that match TRBD1. The junction had 13 bases not matched to a gene; V was cut back by 0 bases and J by 6 bases. Germline V CDR1 and CDR2: KGHSH, LQKENI. The CDR3 extends over 17 amino acids. The CDR3, as DNA: TGTGCCAGCTCACCACCAGGGGGCAAGAAGTCAACCCATGGCTACACCTTC. Translation: CASSPPGGKKSTHGYTF.

The chain couples TRBV5-1 to TRBJ2-3, with 9 bases identical to TRBD2. CDR3 length: 16 amino acids. V dropped 1 base and J dropped 1; count of bases not matched to a gene: 4. Germline loops: CDR1 SGHRS, CDR2 YFSETQ. DNA for the CDR3: TGCGCCAGCAGCTTGAGGGCTAGCGGGGGCACAGATACGCAGTATTTT. Encoded protein: CASSLRASGGTDTQYF.

V usage is TRBV6-5 and J usage is TRBJ1-2; the D gene is possibly TRBD1 (5 bases). The germline gives CDR1 MNHEY, CDR2 SVGAGI. The CDR3 is 12 amino acids. V dropped 8 bases and J dropped 3 bases, with 10 bases sitting between them. The CDR3 nucleotides are TGTGCCAGCCTGGGAGGGGACTATGGCTACACCTTC. The encoded protein is CASLGGDYGYTF.